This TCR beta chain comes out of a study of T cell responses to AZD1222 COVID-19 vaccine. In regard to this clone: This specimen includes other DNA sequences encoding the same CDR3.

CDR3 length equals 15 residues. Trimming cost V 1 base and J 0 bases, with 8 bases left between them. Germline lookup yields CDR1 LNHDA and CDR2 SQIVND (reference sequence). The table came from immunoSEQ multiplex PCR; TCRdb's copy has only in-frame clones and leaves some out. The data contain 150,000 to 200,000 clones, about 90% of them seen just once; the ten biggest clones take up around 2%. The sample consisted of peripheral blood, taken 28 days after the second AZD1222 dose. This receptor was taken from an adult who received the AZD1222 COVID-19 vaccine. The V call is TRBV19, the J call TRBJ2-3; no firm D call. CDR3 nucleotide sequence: TGTGCCAGTAGTATAGGCCAGGTTAGCACAGATACGCAGTATTTT. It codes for CASSIGQVSTDTQYF. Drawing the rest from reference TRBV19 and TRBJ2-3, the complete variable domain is DGGITQSPKYLFRKEGQNVTLSCEQNLNHDAMYWYRQDPGQGLRLIYYSQIVNDFQKGDIAEGYSVSREKKESFPLTVTSAQKNPTAFYLCASSIGQVSTDTQYFGPGTRLTVL.